This TCR beta chain is drawn from a study of long-term antiretroviral therapy in people with HIV. As for the study in general: Samples from the earliest time points predate the 2015 immediate-ART recommendation by about a decade. Study-level results: Spans of CDR3 length were tighter for HIV repertoires than for controls. Patients on ART gained diversity, which nonetheless stayed below transplant donor controls.

Researchers report immunoSEQ v3.0 was run at survey level. Method: immunoSEQ multiplex PCR; TCRdb's copy keeps in-frame clones and lacks some. The sample yields some 22,000 clones, around three quarters seen once. The samples, holding 1-10 million cryopreserved PBMC, were thawed before DNA extraction was carried out. The J segment lost 5 bases and the V segment lost 4 bases, leaving 5 bases of the junction unmatched. There are 16 residues in the CDR3. Germline-derived CDR1 and CDR2 are SGDLS and YYNGEE. Notes on this clone: Its antigen is unidentified.

The clonotype comes from a woman aged 40 to 50 with HIV. Sequences were derived from unsorted PBMCs, sampled 4.1 years after starting antiretroviral therapy. The rearrangement links TRBV9 to TRBJ2-2; 13 positions agree with TRBD2. CDR3 DNA: TGTGCCAGCAGCCCCTCGGGACTAGCGGGGACCGGGGAGCTGTTTTTT. Its translation: CASSPSGLAGTGELFF.